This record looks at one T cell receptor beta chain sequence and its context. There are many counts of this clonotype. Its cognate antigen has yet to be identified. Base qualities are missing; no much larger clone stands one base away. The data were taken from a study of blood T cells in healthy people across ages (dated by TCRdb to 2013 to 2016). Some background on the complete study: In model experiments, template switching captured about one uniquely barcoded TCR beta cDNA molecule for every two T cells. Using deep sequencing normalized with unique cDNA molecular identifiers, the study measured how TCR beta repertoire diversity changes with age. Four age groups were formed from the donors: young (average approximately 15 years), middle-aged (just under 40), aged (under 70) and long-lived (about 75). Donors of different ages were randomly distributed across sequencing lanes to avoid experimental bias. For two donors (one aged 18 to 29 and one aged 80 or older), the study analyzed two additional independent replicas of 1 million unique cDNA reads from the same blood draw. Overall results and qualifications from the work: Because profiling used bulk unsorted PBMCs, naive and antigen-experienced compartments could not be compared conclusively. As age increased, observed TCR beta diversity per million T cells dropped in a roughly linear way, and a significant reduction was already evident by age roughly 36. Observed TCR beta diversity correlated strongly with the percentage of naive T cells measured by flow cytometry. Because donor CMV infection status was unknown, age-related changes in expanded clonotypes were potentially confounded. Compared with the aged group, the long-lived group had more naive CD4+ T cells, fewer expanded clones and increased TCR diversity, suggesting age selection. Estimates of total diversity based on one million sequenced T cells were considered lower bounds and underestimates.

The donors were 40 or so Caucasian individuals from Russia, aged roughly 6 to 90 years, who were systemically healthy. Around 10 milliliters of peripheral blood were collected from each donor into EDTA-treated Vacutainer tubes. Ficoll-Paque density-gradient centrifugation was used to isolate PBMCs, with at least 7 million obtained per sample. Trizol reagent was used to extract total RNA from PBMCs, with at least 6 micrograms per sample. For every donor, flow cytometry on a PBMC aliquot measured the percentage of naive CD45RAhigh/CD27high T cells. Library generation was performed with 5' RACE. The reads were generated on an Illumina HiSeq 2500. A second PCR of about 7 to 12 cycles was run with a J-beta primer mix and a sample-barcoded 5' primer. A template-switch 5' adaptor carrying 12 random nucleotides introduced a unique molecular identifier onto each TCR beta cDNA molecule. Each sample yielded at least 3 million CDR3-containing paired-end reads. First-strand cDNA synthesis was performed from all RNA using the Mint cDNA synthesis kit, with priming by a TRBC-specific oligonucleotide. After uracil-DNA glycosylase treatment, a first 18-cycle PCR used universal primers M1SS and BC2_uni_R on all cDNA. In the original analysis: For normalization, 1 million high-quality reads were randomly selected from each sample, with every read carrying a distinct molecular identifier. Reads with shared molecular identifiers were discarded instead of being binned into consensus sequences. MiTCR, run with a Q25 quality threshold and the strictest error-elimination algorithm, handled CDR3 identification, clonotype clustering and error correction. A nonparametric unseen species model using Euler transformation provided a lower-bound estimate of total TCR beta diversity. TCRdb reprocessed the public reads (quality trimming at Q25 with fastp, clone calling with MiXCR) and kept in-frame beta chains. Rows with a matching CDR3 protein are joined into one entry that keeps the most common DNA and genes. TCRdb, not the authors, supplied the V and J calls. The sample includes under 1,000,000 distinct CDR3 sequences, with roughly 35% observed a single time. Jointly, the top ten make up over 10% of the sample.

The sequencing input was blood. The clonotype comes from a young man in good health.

The nucleotide sequence reads TGCAGTGCTAGAAGCATTAGCTCCTACGAGCAGTACTTC. The translation is CSARSISSYEQYF. The chain links TRBV20-1 with TRBJ2-7, with the D segment identity uncertain. CDR1 DFQATT and CDR2 SNEGSKA were looked up in the germline V gene (reference sequence). The CDR3 sequence holds 13 residues, the cysteine and phenylalanine included. Of the read, only the CDR3 DNA is kept; its 39 bases are in frame from base 1. V and J are truncated by 2 bases and 0 bases respectively, leaving an intervening sequence of 8 bases.